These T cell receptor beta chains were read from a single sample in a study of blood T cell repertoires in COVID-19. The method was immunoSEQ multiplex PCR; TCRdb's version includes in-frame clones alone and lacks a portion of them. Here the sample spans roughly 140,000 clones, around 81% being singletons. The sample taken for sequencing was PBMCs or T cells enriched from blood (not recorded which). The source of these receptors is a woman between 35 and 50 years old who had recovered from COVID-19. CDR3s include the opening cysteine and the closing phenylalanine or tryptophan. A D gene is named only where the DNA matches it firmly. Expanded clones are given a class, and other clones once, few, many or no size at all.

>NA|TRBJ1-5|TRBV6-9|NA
CASSYQVRYSNQPQHF
TGTGCCAGCAGCTATCAGGTACGGTATAGCAATCAGCCCCAGCATTTT
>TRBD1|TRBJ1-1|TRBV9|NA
CASSVTGGFTEAFF
TGTGCCAGCAGCGTCACAGGGGGATTCACTGAAGCTTTCTTT
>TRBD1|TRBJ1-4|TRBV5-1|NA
CASSLSGDRVDKLFF
TGCGCCAGCAGCTTATCTGGGGACAGAGTTGACAAACTGTTTTTT
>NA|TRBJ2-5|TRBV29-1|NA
CSVERGQETQYF
TGCAGCGTTGAACGCGGACAAGAGACCCAGTACTTC
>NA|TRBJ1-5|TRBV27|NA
CASSIGGNQPQHF
TGTGCCAGCAGTATTGGAGGGAATCAGCCCCAGCATTTT
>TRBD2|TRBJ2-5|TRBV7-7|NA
CASSLGGGLQETQYF
TGTGCTAGCAGCTTAGGCGGGGGGCTTCAAGAGACCCAGTACTTC
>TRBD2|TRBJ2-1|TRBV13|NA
CASSLRGIAGYNEQFF
TGTGCCAGCAGCTTGAGGGGTATAGCGGGCTACAATGAGCAGTTCTTC
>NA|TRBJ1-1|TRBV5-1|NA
CASSLAGIEAFF
TGCGCCAGCAGCTTGGCCGGTATTGAAGCTTTCTTT
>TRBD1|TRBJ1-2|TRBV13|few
CASSFPGQGADCYTF
TGTGCCAGCAGCTTCCCGGGACAGGGGGCGGACTGCTACACCTTC
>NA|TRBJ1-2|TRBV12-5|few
CASGPTEGYGYTF
TGTGCTAGTGGTCCCACGGAGGGGTATGGCTACACCTTC
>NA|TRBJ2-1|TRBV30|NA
CAWSVTGSGAYNEQFF
TGTGCCTGGAGTGTAACCGGAAGTGGAGCGTACAATGAGCAGTTCTTC
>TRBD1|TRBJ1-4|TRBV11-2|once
CASSLDRVDEKLFF
TGTGCCAGCAGCCTGGACAGGGTGGATGAAAAACTGTTTTTT
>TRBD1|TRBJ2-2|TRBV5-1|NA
CASSQDRGFGGELFF
TGCGCCAGCAGCCAAGACAGGGGGTTTGGCGGGGAGCTGTTTTTT
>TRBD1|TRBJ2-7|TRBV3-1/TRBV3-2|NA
CASSQVPGTGGYEQYF
TGTGCCAGCAGCCAAGTCCCCGGGACAGGGGGCTACGAGCAGTACTTC
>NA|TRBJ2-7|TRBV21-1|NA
CASSTYEQYF
TGTGCCAGCAGTACCTACGAGCAGTACTTC
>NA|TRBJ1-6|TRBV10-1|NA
CATPGVYHSPLHF
TGCGCCACGCCGGGGGTTTATCATTCACCCCTCCACTTT
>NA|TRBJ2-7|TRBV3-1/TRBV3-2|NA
CASSQGWGAYEQYF
TGTGCCAGCAGCCAAGGATGGGGAGCCTACGAGCAGTACTTC
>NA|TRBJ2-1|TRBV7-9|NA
CASSLGGGVNEQFF
TGTGCCAGCAGCTTAGGAGGCGGGGTTAATGAGCAGTTCTTC
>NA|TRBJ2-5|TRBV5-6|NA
CASSFSSVAGTQYF
TGTGCCAGCAGCTTTTCCAGCGTCGCCGGGACCCAGTACTTC
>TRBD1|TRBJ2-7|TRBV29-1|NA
CSVESGTGAYEQYF
TGCAGCGTTGAATCCGGGACAGGGGCCTACGAGCAGTACTTC
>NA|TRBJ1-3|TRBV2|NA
CASLNQGSGNTIYF
TGTGCCAGCCTCAACCAGGGGTCTGGAAACACCATATATTTT
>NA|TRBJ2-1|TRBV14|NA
CASSPVANPWNEQFF
TGTGCCAGCAGCCCGGTAGCGAACCCTTGGAATGAGCAGTTCTTC
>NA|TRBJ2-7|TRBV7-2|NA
CASSLDSGVWEQYF
TGTGCCAGCAGCCTTGACTCCGGGGTGTGGGAGCAGTACTTC
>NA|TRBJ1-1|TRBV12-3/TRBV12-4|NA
CASRIRGGTEAFF
TGTGCCAGCAGAATCAGGGGCGGGACTGAAGCTTTCTTT
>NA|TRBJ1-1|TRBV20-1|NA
CSASQAGTPDTEAFF
TGCAGTGCTAGTCAAGCTGGGACTCCTGACACTGAAGCTTTCTTT
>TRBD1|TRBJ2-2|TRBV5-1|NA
CASSLDVGQANTGELFF
TGCGCCAGCAGCTTGGATGTAGGACAGGCAAACACCGGGGAGCTGTTTTTT
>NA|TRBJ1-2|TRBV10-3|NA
CAISESETGNYGYTF
TGTGCCATCAGTGAATCCGAGACAGGCAACTATGGCTACACCTTC
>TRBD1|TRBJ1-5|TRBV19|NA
CASSTGTGFFGQPQHF
TGTGCCAGTAGTACCGGGACAGGGTTTTTTGGTCAGCCCCAGCATTTT
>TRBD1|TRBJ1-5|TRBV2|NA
CASSLDRDQPQHF
TGTGCCAGCAGTCTCGACAGGGACCAGCCCCAGCATTTT
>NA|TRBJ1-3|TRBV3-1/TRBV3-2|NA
CASSYQGSGNTIYF
TGTGCCAGCAGCTATCAGGGTTCCGGAAACACCATATATTTT
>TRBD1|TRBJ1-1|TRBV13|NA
CASSKDRGPNTEAFF
TGTGCCAGCAGCAAAGACAGGGGCCCGAACACTGAAGCTTTCTTT
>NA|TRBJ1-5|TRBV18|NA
CASSQARGRPQHF
TGTGCCAGCTCACAGGCCCGCGGGCGGCCCCAGCATTTT
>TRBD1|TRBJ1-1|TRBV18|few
CASSLEQGQNTEAFF
TGTGCCAGCTCACTAGAACAGGGGCAGAACACTGAAGCTTTCTTT
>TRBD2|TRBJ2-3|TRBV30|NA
CAWTVAGASDTQYF
TGTGCCTGGACGGTAGCGGGAGCCTCGGATACGCAGTATTTT
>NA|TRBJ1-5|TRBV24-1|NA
CATPGKGPPINQPQHF
TGTGCCACCCCCGGAAAGGGGCCTCCAATCAATCAGCCCCAGCATTTT
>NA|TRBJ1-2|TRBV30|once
CASDRGGNYGYTF
TGTGCCTCGGATCGGGGGGGAAACTATGGCTACACCTTC
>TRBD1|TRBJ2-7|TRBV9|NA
CASSGGQVAYEQYF
TGTGCCAGCAGCGGGGGACAGGTGGCCTACGAGCAGTACTTC
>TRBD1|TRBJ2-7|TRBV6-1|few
CASSEEQGVYEQYF
TGTGCCAGCAGTGAAGAACAGGGGGTCTACGAGCAGTACTTC
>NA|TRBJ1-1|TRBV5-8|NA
CASSLRGLMGSSEAFF
TGTGCCAGCTCCTTAAGGGGGTTGATGGGCTCTTCTGAAGCTTTCTTT
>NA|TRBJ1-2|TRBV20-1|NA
CSARFQYGYTF
TGCAGTGCTAGGTTCCAGTATGGCTACACCTTC
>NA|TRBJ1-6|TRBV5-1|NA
CASSPDRASNSPLHF
TGCGCCAGCAGCCCCGACAGAGCGAGTAATTCACCCCTCCACTTT
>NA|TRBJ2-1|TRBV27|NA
CASSAVTGQNEQFF
TGTGCCAGCAGTGCCGTTACTGGACAGAATGAGCAGTTCTTC
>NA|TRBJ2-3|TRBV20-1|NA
CSASIASTDTQYF
TGCAGTGCTAGTATAGCGAGCACAGATACGCAGTATTTT
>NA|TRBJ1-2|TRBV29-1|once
CSVVDTVNYGYTF
TGCAGCGTTGTAGACACAGTAAACTATGGCTACACCTTC
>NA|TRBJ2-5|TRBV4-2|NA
CASSQGTGETQYF
TGTGCCAGCAGCCAAGGTACCGGAGAGACCCAGTACTTC
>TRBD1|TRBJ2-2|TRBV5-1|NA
CASSLQGRNTGELFF
TGCGCCAGCAGCTTACAGGGGCGTAACACCGGGGAGCTGTTTTTT
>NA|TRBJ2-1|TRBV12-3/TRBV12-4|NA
CASSPPHGEQFF
TGTGCCAGCAGTCCCCCTCATGGCGAGCAGTTCTTC